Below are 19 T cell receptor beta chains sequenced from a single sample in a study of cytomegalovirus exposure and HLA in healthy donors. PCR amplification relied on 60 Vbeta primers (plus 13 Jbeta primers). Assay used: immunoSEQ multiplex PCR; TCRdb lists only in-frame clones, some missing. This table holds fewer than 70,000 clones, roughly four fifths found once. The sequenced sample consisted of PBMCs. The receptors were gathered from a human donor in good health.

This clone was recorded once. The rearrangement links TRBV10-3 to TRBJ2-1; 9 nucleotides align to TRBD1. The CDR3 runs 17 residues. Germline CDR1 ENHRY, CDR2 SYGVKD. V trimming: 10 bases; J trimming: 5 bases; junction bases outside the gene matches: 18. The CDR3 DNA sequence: TGTGCCAGGAATCCTCGGGCCCCCGGGACAGGGAACAATGAGCAGTTCTTC. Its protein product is CARNPRAPGTGNNEQFF.

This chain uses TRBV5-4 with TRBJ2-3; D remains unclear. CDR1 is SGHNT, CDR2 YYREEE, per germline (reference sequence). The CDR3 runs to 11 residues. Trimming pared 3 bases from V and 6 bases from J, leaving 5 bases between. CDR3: CASSYMDTQYF. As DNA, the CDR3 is TGTGCCAGCAGCTACATGGATACGCAGTATTTT.

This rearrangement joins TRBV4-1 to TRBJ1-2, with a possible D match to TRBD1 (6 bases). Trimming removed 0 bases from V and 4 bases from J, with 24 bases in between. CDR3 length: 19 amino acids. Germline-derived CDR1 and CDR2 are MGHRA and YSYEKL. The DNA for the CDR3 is TGCGCCAGCAGCCAAGATCGTCGACAGAACACCGAACAGGGCTATGGCTACACCTTC. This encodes CASSQDRRQNTEQGYGYTF.

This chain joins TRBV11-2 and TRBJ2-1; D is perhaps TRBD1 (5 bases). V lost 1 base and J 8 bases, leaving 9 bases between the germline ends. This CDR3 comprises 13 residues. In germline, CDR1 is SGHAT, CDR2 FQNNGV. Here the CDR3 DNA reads TGTGCCAGCAGCTTAGGGGGCATCGATGAGCAGTTCTTC. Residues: CASSLGGIDEQFF.

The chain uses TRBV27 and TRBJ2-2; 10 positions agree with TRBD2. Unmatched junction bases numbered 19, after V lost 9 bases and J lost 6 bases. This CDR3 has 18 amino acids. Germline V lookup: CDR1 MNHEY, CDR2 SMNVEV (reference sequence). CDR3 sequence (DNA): TGTGCCAGTAGCCCTTGGACTAGCGGTGGACTCGGCGCCGGGGAGCTGTTTTTT. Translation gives CASSPWTSGGLGAGELFF.

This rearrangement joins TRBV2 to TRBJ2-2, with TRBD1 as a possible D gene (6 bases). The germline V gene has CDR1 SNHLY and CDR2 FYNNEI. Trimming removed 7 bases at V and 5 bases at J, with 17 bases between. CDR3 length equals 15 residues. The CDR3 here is CASTPGVVRTGELFF. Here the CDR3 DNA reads TGTGCCAGCACCCCAGGGGTGGTTCGGACCGGGGAGCTGTTTTTT.

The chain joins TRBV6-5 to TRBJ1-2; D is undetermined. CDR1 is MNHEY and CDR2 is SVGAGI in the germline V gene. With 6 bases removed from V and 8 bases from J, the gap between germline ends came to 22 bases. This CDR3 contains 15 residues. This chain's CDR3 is CASSRGSATDLGYTF. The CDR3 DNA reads TGTGCCAGCAGCAGAGGGTCAGCTACAGATCTGGGCTACACCTTC.

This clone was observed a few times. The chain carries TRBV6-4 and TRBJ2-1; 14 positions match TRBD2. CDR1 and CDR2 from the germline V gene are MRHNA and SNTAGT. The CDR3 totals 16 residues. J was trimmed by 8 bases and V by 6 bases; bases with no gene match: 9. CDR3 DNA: TGTGCCAGCAGCCTTGGGACTAGCGGGGGTAGCGATGAGCAGTTCTTC. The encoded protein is CASSLGTSGGSDEQFF.

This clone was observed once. The CDR3 nucleotides are TGTGCCAGTAGTATGGGGGACCAACGGGAGGAGGCTTTCTTT. It specifies CASSMGDQREEAFF. V is TRBV19 and J is TRBJ1-1; TRBD1 is a possible D gene (5 bases). The germline V gene has CDR1 LNHDA and CDR2 SQIVND (reference sequence). This CDR3 is built from 14 residues. The V and J ends lost 3 bases and 11 bases respectively, with 19 bases between them.

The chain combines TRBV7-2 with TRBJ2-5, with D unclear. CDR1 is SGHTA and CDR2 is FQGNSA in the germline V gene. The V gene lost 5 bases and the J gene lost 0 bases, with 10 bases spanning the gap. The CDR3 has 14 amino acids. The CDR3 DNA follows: TGTGCCAGCAGCGGCCCATTTAACCAAGAGACCCAGTACTTC. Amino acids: CASSGPFNQETQYF. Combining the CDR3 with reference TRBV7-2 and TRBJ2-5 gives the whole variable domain GAGVSQSPSNKVTEKGKDVELRCDPISGHTALYWYRQSLGQGLEFLIYFQGNSAPDKSGLPSDRFSAERTGGSVSTLTIQRTQQEDSAVYLCASSGPFNQETQYFGPGTRLLVL.

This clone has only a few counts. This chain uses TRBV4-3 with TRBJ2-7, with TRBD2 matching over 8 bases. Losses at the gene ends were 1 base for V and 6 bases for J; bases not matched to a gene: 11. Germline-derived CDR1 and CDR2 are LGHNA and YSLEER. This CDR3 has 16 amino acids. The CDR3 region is CASSQALAGTHVEQYF. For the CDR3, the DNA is TGCGCCAGCAGCCAAGCCCTAGCGGGTACACATGTCGAGCAGTACTTC.

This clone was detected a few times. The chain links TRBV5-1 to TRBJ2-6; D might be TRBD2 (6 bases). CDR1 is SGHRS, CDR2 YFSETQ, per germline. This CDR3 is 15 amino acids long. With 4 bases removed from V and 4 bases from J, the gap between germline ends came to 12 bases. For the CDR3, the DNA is TGCGCCAGCAGCACGAGCGGGCCCGGGGCCAACGTCCTGACTTTC. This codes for CASSTSGPGANVLTF.

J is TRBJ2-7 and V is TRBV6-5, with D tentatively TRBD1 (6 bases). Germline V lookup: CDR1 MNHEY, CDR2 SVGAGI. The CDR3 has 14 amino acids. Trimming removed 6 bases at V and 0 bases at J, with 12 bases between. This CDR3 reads CASSPGHSSYEQYF. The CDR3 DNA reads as TGTGCCAGCAGCCCGGGACACAGCTCCTACGAGCAGTACTTC.

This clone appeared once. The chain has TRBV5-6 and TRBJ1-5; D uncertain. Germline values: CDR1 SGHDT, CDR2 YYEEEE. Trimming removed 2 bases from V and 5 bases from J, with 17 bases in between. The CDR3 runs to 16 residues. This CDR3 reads CASSFGRGTIYQPQHF. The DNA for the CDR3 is TGTGCCAGCAGCTTTGGTCGGGGAACAATTTATCAGCCCCAGCATTTT.

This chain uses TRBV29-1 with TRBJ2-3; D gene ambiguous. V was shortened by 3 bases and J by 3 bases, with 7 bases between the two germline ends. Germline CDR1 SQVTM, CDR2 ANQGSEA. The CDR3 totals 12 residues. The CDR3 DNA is TGCAGCGTTGATGGCCCAACAGATACGCAGTATTTT. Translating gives CSVDGPTDTQYF.

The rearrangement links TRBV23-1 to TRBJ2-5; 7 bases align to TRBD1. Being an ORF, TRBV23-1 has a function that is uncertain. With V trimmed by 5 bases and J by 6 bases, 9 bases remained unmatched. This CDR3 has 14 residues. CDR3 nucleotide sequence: TGCGCCAGCAGTTCCAGGGGGAGAGTGAAGACCCAGTACTTC. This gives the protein CASSSRGRVKTQYF.

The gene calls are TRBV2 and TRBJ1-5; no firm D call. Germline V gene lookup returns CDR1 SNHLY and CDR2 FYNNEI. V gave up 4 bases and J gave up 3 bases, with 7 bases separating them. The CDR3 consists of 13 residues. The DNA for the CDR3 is TGTGCCAGCAGTGGGCAGATCAATCAGCCCCAGCATTTT. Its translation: CASSGQINQPQHF.

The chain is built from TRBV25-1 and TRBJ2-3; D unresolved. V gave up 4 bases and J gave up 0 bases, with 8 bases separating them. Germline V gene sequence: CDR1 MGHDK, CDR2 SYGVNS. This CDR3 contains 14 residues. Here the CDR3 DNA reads TGTGCCAGCAGTGTGTTTCAGAGCACAGATACGCAGTATTTT. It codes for CASSVFQSTDTQYF.

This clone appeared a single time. The CDR3 spells CASSAGQGYEQYF. CDR3 DNA sequence: TGTGCCAGTAGTGCGGGACAGGGCTACGAGCAGTACTTC. The rearrangement links TRBV19 to TRBJ2-7; TRBD1 matches at 9 bases. The CDR3 covers 13 residues. J lost 3 bases, V lost 5 bases, and 2 bases had no gene match. From germline, CDR1 is LNHDA and CDR2 SQIVND (reference sequence).